This TCR beta chain was sequenced for a study of T cell responses to AZD1222 COVID-19 vaccine. Details on this clone: Its target is not known.

Findings and caveats of the study: An increase in Spike-specific TCR breadth and depth was observed after two AZD1222 doses.

With 6 bases removed from V and 3 bases from J, the gap between germline ends came to 12 bases. Germline CDR1 reads MNHEY; CDR2 reads SMNVEV (reference sequence). The CDR3 contains 13 residues. Only in-frame clones appear in the TCRdb table, and some are missing; sequencing was by immunoSEQ multiplex PCR. The sample carries 70,000 to 90,000 clones, around 86% recorded once. The sequenced sample was peripheral blood, obtained 28 days after the second AZD1222 dose. The chain joins TRBV27 to TRBJ2-7, with D unresolved. The receptor's source is an adult who received the AZD1222 COVID-19 vaccine. The CDR3 nucleotides are TGTGCCAGCAGACCGGGCCCATACTACGAGCAGTACTTC. Translated, it gives CASRPGPYYEQYF.